One TCR beta chain is described in this entry. This sample was included in a study of response to subunit inactivated influenza vaccine. This CDR3 contains 13 residues. After removal of 3 bases from V and 4 bases from J, the junction contained 2 bases not matched to a gene. CDR1 ENHRY and CDR2 SYGVKD come from the germline V gene. TCRdb called the RT-PCR reads again in MiXCR, with one record for every CDR3 protein. The table shows about 520,000 distinct CDR3 sequences, with 6.5% to 8% occurring only once. This clonotype originated in a man aged 45 to 75 who received an inactivated influenza vaccine. The input for sequencing was PBMCs from blood, taken approximately 25 months after vaccination. The chain carries TRBV10-3 and TRBJ1-2; 7 bases agree with TRBD1. The CDR3 reads CAISEGGGYGYTF. CDR3 DNA: TGTGCCATCAGTGAAGGGGGCGGCTATGGCTACACCTTC.